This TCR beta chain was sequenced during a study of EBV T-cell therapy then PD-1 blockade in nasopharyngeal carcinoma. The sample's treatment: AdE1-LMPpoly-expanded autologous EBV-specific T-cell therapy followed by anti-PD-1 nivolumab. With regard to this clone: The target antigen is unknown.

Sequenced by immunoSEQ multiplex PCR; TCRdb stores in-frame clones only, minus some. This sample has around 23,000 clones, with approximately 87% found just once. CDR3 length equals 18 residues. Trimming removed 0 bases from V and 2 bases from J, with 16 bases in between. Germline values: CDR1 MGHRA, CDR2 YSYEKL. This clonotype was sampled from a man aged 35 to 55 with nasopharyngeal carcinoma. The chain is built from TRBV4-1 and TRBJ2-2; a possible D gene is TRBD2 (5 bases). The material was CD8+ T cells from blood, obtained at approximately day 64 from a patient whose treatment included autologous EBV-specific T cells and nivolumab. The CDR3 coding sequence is TGCGCCAGCAGCCAAGATAGGAGGCTCCGAACCAACACCGGGGAGCTGTTTTTT. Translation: CASSQDRRLRTNTGELFF.